This T cell receptor (beta chain) stems from a study of cytomegalovirus exposure and HLA in healthy donors. With regard to this clone: What it binds is not known.

Notes on the study in general: Rare TCR sequences dominated, though some public TCRs recurred in many donors.

Data came from immunoSEQ multiplex PCR; TCRdb stores just in-frame clones and leaves some out. The top ten hold around 0.78% of the sample, which has some 90,000 clones, around 96% seen once. Losses at the gene ends were 2 bases for V and 4 bases for J; bases not matched to a gene: 5. CDR3 size: 16 residues. The germline V gene encodes CDR1 SGHVS and CDR2 FNYEAQ. This sequence was found in a man younger than 35 in good health and CMV-seronegative. The J gene is TRBJ2-5, the V gene TRBV7-6, with 12 bases fitting TRBD2. The sequencing sample was made of PBMCs. The CDR3 nucleotides read TGTGCCAGCAGCTTAACTAGCGGGAGGATCGGAGAGACCCAGTACTTC. Translation: CASSLTSGRIGETQYF.